This is a list of T cell receptor beta chains from one sample in a study of T-cell reconstitution after alpha-beta-depleted transplantation in children. TCRdb reanalysed the PCR reads using MiXCR and keeps one entry per CDR3 protein. This sample has about 260,000 distinct CDR3 sequences; around 7.5% occur once, and the top ten carry 5% to 8%. The sequencing here drew on PBMCs, mostly from graft donor cells, taken 180 days after TCRalphabeta/CD19-depleted stem cell transplant. Every receptor here comes from a male patient younger than 18 who had a stem cell transplant for acute lymphoblastic leukemia, so the T cells may come from the graft donor. CDR3s include the opening cysteine and the closing phenylalanine or tryptophan. Each record gives: clone size, V gene, D gene, J gene, CDR3 DNA, CDR3 protein. D genes are given only for firm matches. The size entry is marked missing in some rows and otherwise reads once, few, many or a size class.

NA	TRBV19	NA	TRBJ1-1	TGTGCCAGTAGTATAGGCGGTGCGGGGGAGGCTTTCTTT	CASSIGGAGEAFF
few	TRBV6-5	NA	TRBJ2-7	TGTGCCAGCAGTTCTTACAGGGTCAGCTACGAGCAGTACTTC	CASSSYRVSYEQYF
many	TRBV20-1	NA	TRBJ2-3	TGCAGTGCTAGACAGGCAGGGAGGGGGGATACGCAGTATTTT	CSARQAGRGDTQYF
many	TRBV9	NA	TRBJ1-4	TGTGCCAGCAGCGCAGGGAATGGGAAAAAACTGTTTTTT	CASSAGNGKKLFF
many	TRBV3-1	TRBD2	TRBJ2-1	TGTGCCAGCAGCCAAACGGCGGGAGTGTCCTACAATGAGCAGTTCTTC	CASSQTAGVSYNEQFF
NA	TRBV20-1	NA	TRBJ2-5	TGCAGTGCTTCCACAGGGACACCAGGGGAGACCCAGTACTTC	CSASTGTPGETQYF
many	TRBV20-1	NA	TRBJ2-5	TGCAGTGCTAGGCGTGCTGGGTCCCAAGAGACCCAGTACTTC	CSARRAGSQETQYF
many	TRBV4-1	TRBD1	TRBJ2-3	TGCGCCAGCAGCCAAGGGACAGGGCCAGATACGCAGTATTTT	CASSQGTGPDTQYF
few	TRBV7-3	NA	TRBJ2-3	TGTGCCAGCAGCTTAACGGGGGCGAAAGATACGCAGTATTTT	CASSLTGAKDTQYF
many	TRBV29-1	NA	TRBJ2-1	TGCAGCGTAATAACAGGGAATCGTGAGCAGTTCTTC	CSVITGNREQFF
many	TRBV6-2/TRBV6-3	NA	TRBJ1-5	TGTGCCAGCAGTTACTCGAGCGGGTATCAGCCCCAGCATTTT	CASSYSSGYQPQHF
many	TRBV12-3/TRBV12-4	TRBD1	TRBJ2-5	TGTGCCAGCAGTTCCCGGGACAGGGGTGAGACCCAGTACTTC	CASSSRDRGETQYF
few	TRBV19	NA	TRBJ2-7	TGTGCCAGTAGTCTTGGGGGCCACTCCTACGAGCAGTACTTC	CASSLGGHSYEQYF
many	TRBV12-3/TRBV12-4	NA	TRBJ1-1	TGTGCCAGCAGTTTCGGTAGGGCGGCTTTCTTT	CASSFGRAAFF
many	TRBV12-3/TRBV12-4	NA	TRBJ2-3	TGTGCCATCAGTTCCTTGACTAGCACAGATACGCAGTATTTT	CAISSLTSTDTQYF
many	TRBV9	TRBD2	TRBJ2-1	TGTGCCAGCAGCGTGCCGGGACTAGCGGGGGGCACGATAACAAATGAGCAGTTCTTC	CASSVPGLAGGTITNEQFF
many	TRBV2	NA	TRBJ2-1	TGTGCCAGCAGTGAGACGGGGTCGCCCTACAATGAGCAGTTCTTC	CASSETGSPYNEQFF
few	TRBV3-1	NA	TRBJ2-7	TGTGCCAGCTGCCTTTCAGGGACACGGTACTACGAGCAGTACTTC	CASCLSGTRYYEQYF
many	TRBV5-1	NA	TRBJ1-4	TGCGCCAGCAGATCGGGACTGGTTGAAAAACTGTTTTTT	CASRSGLVEKLFF
many	TRBV5-1	NA	TRBJ2-1	TGCGCCAGCAGCTTCGGGTCTCCCCTTAGCTCCTACAATGAGCAGTTCTTC	CASSFGSPLSSYNEQFF
NA	TRBV28	NA	TRBJ1-5	TGTGCCAGCAGTTTACCCTCCACCGGGACACGGCCCCAGCATTTT	CASSLPSTGTRPQHF
many	TRBV20-1	TRBD1	TRBJ1-4	TGCAGTGCACCGGGACAGGCAACTAATGAAAAACTGTTTTTT	CSAPGQATNEKLFF
many	TRBV12-3/TRBV12-4	NA	TRBJ1-1	TGTGCCAGCAGTTCGGACAGCATGAACACTGAAGCTTTCTTT	CASSSDSMNTEAFF
NA	TRBV2	NA	TRBJ2-1	TGTGCCAGCCTCGACCGGACCTACCACAATGAGCAGTTCTTC	CASLDRTYHNEQFF
many	TRBV11-1	NA	TRBJ1-4	TGTGCCAGCAGCTTGTCGGGGCCGCCAAGGGAGAATGAAAAACTGTTTTTT	CASSLSGPPRENEKLFF
many	TRBV6-6	NA	TRBJ2-1	TGTGCCAGCAGTTACAGCTCTGAGCAGTTCTTC	CASSYSSEQFF
many	TRBV10-2	NA	TRBJ1-1	TGCGCCAGCAGTTTATCAACGGGCTTGAAGGTTGGGGAAGCTTTCTTT	CASSLSTGLKVGEAFF
many	TRBV28	TRBD1	TRBJ2-3	TGTGCCAGCAGCCTCTACAGGGGAGGCACAGATACGCAGTATTTT	CASSLYRGGTDTQYF
many	TRBV19	NA	TRBJ1-2	TGTGCCACTCGGGCATCTGCAGGGCCTGGCTATGGCTACACCTTC	CATRASAGPGYGYTF
many	TRBV11-1	NA	TRBJ2-2	TGTGCCAGCAGCCTAAGACCCCTCCTCCTCGGGGAGCTGTTTTTT	CASSLRPLLLGELFF
many	TRBV18	NA	TRBJ1-1	TGTGCCAGCTCACCCAGGACAGACCCGAACACTGAAGCTTTCTTT	CASSPRTDPNTEAFF
many	TRBV20-1	NA	TRBJ2-1	TGCAGTGCTAGTCGCGGGACACCGGGGAGAAATGAGCAGTTCTTC	CSASRGTPGRNEQFF
many	TRBV5-1	NA	TRBJ2-3	TGCGCCAGCAGCTCGAACCGGGATACGCAGTATTTT	CASSSNRDTQYF
many	TRBV10-3	TRBD2	TRBJ2-1	TGTGCCATCAGTGCTAGCGGGGGGGCGAGCTCCTACAATGAGCAGTTCTTC	CAISASGGASSYNEQFF
many	TRBV12-3/TRBV12-4	TRBD1	TRBJ1-1	TGTGCCAGCAGTCTAGACAGGGTGAGGAACACTGAAGCTTTCTTT	CASSLDRVRNTEAFF